The clone carrying this T cell receptor beta chain was seen a few times. The target antigen is unknown. This record belongs to a study of T-cell reconstitution after alpha-beta-depleted transplantation in children. Findings and caveats of the study: After one year, T-cell counts and TCRbeta diversity mostly came from new T cells.

Unique molecular identifiers were incorporated when the TCRbeta library was constructed. TCRdb reprocessed the PCR reads via MiXCR and lists one record per CDR3 protein. The data show a few hundred thousand distinct CDR3 sequences, with 25% to 30% seen just once and 30% to 40% held by the top ten. V lost 4 bases, J lost 4 bases, and 15 bases lay in between. This CDR3 is built from 15 residues. The V gene's germline CDR1 is SGHTA and CDR2 FQGNSA. V and J are TRBV7-2 and TRBJ2-3; D possibly corresponds to TRBD2 (5 bases). The material sequenced was PBMCs, taken before TCRalphabeta/CD19-depleted stem cell transplant. The receptor's source is a boy younger than two with Wiskott-Aldrich syndrome, due to receive a stem cell transplant. CDR3 coding DNA: TGTGCCAGCAGCTCCCCCGGCAAGCGGCCAGATACGCAGTATTTT. Amino acids: CASSSPGKRPDTQYF.